The T cell receptor beta chain described here comes from a study of T cells in Graves' hyperthyroidism and ophthalmopathy. Findings and caveats of the study: Classification by a 13 V-J model distinguished ophthalmopathy from stable hyperthyroidism.

Subjects with ophthalmopathy showed a Clinical Activity Score no lower than 3, a NOSPECS grade no lower than 4, and a duration shorter than 3 months. Investigators excluded patients with uncontrolled infection, other autoimmune disease, pregnancy or lactation. Thyroid ultrasound, orbital computed tomography, clinical symptoms, and serum thyroxine and TRAb underpinned diagnoses. Germline-derived CDR1 and CDR2 are MGHRA and YSYEKL. V trimming: 5 bases; J trimming: 7 bases; junction bases outside the gene matches: 12. CDR3 length equals 15 residues. RNA transcripts yielded amplified TCR beta CDR3 regions. HTBI primers were the set used in a first-round RT-PCR of the TCR CDR3. TCRdb analysed the multiplex PCR reads with MiXCR anew, one entry per CDR3 protein. The sample has some 570,000 distinct CDR3 sequences, approximately 17% seen once. On this clonotype itself: What it recognizes is unknown.

Sample: blood. The receptor comes from a woman aged 18-29 years with Graves' ophthalmopathy. This rearrangement joins TRBV4-1 to TRBJ2-5, with 8 positions matching TRBD1. CDR3 amino acids: CASSLGQAQGGTQYF. Here the CDR3 DNA reads TGCGCCAGCAGCTTGGGACAGGCCCAGGGGGGGACCCAGTACTTC.